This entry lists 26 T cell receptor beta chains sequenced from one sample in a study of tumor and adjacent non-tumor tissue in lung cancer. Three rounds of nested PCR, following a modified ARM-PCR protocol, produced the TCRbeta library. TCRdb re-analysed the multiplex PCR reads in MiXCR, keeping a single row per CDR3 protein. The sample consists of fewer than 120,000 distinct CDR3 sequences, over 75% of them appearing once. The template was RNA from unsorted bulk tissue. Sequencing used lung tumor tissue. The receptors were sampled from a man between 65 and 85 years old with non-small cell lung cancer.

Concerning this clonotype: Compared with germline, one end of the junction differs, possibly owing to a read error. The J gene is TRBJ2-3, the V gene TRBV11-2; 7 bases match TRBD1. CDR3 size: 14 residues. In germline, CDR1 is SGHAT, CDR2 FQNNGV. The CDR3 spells CACSSQGFSATHYF. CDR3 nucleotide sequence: TGTGCCTGCAGCTCACAGGGGTTCTCAGCTACGCACTATTTT.

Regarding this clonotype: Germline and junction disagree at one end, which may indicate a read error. The CDR3 here is CASRRDISQPEHF. The CDR3 nucleotides are TGTGCTAGCAGGAGGGACATTTCTCAGCCCGAGCATTTT. The chain is built from TRBV6-5 and TRBJ1-5; D is perhaps TRBD1 (6 bases). The CDR3 has 13 residues. CDR1 MNHEY and CDR2 SVGAGI come from the germline V gene.

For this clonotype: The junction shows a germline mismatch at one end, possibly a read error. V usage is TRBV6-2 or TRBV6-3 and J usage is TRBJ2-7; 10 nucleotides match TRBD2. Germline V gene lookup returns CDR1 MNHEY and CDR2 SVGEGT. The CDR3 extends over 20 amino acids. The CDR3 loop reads CASSYSPRWTSGHYSYELYF. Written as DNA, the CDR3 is TGTGCCAGCAGTTACTCACCCCGTTGGACTAGCGGACATTACTCCTACGAGCTGTACTTC.

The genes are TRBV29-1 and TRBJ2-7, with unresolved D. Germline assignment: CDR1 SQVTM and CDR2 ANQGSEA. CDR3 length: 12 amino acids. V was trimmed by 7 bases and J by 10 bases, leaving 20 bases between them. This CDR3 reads CSAWMTNPEQYF. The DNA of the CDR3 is TGCAGCGCCTGGATGACGAACCCCGAACAGTACTTC.

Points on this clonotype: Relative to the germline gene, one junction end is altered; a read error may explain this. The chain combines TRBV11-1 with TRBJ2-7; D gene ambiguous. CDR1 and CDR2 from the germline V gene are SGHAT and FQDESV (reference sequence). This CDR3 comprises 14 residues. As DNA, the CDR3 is TGTGCCAGCAGCTTAAGCATGCCTACCTACGAACAGTACTTC. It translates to CASSLSMPTYEQYF. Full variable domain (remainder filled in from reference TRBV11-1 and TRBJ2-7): EAEVAQSPRYKITEKSQAVAFWCDPISGHATLYWYRQILGQGPELLVQFQDESVVDDSQLPKDRFSAERLKGVDSTLKIQPAELGDSAMYLCASSLSMPTYEQYFGPGTRLTVT.

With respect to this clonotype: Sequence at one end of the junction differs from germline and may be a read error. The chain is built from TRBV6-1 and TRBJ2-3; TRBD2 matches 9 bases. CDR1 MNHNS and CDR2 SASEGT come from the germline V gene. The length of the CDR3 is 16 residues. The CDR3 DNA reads TGTGCCAGCACTGTATCTAGCGGGGCAAGCACAGATACGCAATATTTT. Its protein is CASTVSSGASTDTQYF.

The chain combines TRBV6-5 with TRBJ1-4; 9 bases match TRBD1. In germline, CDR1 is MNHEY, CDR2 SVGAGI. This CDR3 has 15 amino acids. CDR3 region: CAGSSGQGRGEKLFF. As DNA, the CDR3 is TGTGCTGGCAGCTCTGGACAGGGGAGAGGTGAAAAACTGTTTTTT.

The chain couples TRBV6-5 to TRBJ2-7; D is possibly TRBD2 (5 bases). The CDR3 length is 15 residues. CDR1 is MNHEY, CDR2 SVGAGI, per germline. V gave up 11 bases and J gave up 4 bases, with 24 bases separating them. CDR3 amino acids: CAVGRMLAGSYEQYF. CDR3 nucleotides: TGTGCCGTGGGAAGGATGCTAGCAGGTTCTTACGAGCAGTACTTC.

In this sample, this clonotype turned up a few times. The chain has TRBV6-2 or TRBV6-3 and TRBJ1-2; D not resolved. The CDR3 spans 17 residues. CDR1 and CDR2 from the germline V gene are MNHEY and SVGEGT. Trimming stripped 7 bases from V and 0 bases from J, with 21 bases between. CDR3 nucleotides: TGTGCCAGCAAGCGGAACATGATGGAGAGGGCTAACTATGGCTACACCTTC. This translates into CASKRNMMERANYGYTF.

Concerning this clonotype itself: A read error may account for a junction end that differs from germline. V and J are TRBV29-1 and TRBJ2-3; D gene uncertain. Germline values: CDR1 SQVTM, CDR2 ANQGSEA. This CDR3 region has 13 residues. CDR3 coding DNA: TGCAACGTTGAAGAGGTAGTAGCAGATACGCAGTATTTT. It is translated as CNVEEVVADTQYF.

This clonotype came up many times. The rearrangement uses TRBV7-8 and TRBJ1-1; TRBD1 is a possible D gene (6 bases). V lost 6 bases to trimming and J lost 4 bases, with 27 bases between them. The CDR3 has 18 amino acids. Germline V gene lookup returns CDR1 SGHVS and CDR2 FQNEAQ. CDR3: CASSSKNIRGTVGTEAFF. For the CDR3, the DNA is TGTGCCAGCAGTTCCAAAAACATCAGGGGTACGGTGGGCACTGAAGCTTTCTTT.

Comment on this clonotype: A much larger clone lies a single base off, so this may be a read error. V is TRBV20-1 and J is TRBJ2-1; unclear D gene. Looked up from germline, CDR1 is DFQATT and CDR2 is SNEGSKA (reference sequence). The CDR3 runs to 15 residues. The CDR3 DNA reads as TGCAGTGCTAGAGATCGACGAACCTCCTACGATGAGCAGTTCTTC. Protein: CSARDRRTSYDEQFF.

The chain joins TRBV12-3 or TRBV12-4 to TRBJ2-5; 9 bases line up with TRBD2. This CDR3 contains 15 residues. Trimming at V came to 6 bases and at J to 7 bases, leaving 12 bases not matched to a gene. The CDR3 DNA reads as TGTGCCAGCAGCTGGCTAGCGGGAATGGTGGGGACCCAGTACTTC. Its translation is CASSWLAGMVGTQYF.

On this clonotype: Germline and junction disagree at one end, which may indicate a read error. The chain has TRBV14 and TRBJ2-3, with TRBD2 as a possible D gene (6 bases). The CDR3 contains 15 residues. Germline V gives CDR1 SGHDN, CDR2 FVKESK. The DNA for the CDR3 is TGTGCTAACACCCGGGACTCCGATGCCACAAATACGCAGTATTTT. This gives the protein CANTRDSDATNTQYF.

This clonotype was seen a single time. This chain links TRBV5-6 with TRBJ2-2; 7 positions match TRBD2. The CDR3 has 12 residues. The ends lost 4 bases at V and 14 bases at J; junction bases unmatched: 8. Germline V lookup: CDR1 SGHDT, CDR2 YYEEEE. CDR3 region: CASSPPSGVLFF. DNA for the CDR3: TGTGCCAGCAGCCCCCCGAGCGGGGTACTGTTTTTT.

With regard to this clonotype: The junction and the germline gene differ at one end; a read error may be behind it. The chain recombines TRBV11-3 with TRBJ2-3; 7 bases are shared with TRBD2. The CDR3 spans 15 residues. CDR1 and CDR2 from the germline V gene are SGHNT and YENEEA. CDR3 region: CAITRREVSTDTQYF. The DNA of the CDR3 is TGTGCCATCACCCGTCGGGAGGTAAGCACAGATACGCAGTACTTT.

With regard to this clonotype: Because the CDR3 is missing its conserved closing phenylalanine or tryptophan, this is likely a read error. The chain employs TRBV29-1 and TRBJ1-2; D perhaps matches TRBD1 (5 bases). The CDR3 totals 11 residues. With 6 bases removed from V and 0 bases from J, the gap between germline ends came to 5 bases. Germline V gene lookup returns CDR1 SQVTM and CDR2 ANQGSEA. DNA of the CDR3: TGCAGCGTGACAGCTAACTATGGCTACACCTCA. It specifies CSVTANYGYTS.

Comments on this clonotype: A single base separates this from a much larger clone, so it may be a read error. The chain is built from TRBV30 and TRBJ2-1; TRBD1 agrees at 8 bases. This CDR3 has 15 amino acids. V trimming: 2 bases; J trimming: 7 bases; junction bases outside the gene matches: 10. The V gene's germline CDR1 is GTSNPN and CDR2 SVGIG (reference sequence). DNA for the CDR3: TGTGCCTGGAGTACGTACGGACAGGGAAAGAATGAGCAGTTCTTC. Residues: CAWSTYGQGKNEQFF.

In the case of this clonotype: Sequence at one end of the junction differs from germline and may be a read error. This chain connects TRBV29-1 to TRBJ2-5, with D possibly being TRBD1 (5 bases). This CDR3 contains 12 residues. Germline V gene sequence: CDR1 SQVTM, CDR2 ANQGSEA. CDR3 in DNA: TGCAGCGTTGAAGTAGGGGAAGAGACCCTGTATTTC. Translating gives CSVEVGEETLYF. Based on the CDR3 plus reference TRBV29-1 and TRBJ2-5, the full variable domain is SAVISQKPSRDICQRGTSLTIQCQVDSQVTMMFWYRQQPGQSLTLIATANQGSEATYESGFVIDKFPISRPNLTFSTLTVSNMSPEDSSIYLCSVEVGEETLYFGPGTRLLVL.

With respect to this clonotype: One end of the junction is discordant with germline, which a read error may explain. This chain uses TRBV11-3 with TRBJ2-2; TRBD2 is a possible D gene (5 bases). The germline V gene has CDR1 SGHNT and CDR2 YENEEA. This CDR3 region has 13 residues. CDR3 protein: CASSLAPPGDLSF. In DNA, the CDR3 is TGTGCCAGCAGCTTAGCTCCTCCCGGGGATCTGTCTTTT.

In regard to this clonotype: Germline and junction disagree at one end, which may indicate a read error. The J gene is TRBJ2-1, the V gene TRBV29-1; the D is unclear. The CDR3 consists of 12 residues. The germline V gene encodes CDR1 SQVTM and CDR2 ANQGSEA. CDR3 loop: CGVLPHYYEQFF. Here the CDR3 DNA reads TGCGGCGTATTACCCCACTACTATGAGCAGTTCTTC.

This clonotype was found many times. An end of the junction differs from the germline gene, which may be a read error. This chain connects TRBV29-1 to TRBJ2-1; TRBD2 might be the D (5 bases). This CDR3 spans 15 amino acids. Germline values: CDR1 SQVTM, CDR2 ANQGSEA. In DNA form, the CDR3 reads TGCAGCGTTGAAGGAAGCGGTAGCTCCTACGATGAGCAGTTCTTC. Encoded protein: CSVEGSGSSYDEQFF.

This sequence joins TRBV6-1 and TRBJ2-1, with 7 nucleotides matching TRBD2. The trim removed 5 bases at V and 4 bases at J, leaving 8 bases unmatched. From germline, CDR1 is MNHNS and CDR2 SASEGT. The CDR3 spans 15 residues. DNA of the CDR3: TGTGCCAGCAGTAGACTAGGGAGGGAATACAATGAGCAGTTCTTC. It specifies CASSRLGREYNEQFF.

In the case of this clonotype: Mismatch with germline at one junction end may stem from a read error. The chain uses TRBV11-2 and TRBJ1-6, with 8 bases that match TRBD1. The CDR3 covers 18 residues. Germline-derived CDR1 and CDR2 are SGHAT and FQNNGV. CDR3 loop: CACSPRTGRSSYNSPIHF. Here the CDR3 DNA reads TGTGCCTGCAGCCCGAGGACAGGGCGAAGCTCCTATAATTCACCCATCCACTTT.

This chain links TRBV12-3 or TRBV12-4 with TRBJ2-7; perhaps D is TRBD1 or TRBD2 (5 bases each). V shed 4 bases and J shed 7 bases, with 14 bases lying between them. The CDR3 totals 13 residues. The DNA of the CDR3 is TGTGCCAGCAGTTGGACATGGGACGTAGAGCAGTACTTC. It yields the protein CASSWTWDVEQYF.

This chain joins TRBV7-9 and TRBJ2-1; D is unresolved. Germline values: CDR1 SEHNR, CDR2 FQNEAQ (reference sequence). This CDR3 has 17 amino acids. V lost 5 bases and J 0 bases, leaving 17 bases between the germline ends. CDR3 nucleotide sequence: TGTGCCAGCAGCGAAGATCAGCCTCATTACTCCTACAATGAGCAGTTCTTC. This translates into CASSEDQPHYSYNEQFF.